Described below is a single TCR beta chain sequence and its context. This clone has a single count. Its antigen is not yet known. No much larger clone exists at a distance of one base, and base qualities are not known. CDR1 and CDR2 (SQVTM, ANQGSEA) derive from the germline V gene. V lost 7 bases and J lost 2 bases; the stretch between them is 12 bases long. Taken from cysteine to phenylalanine, the CDR3 has 14 residues. The CDR3 DNA has 42 bases and is translated from base 1. Each collaborating institution followed its own protocols to collect whole blood in K2EDTA tubes. Collaborator samples were shipped for TCRbeta analysis as frozen whole blood, isolated PBMCs, or DNA extracted from either sample type. The sample originates from a study of blood T cell repertoires in COVID-19 (dated by TCRdb to 2018 to 2021). A note on the overall study: The collaborator samples originated in the United States, Italy and Spain and spanned the acute and convalescent phases of COVID-19. Where available, HLA class I and class II types were obtained from metadata supplied by the sample provider rather than from assay-based typing. The samples were drawn from two sources: the first 160 participants of the ongoing ImmuneRACE study, and over 950 subjects contributed by 6 global collaborators. The prospective study material was composed of cDNA or gDNA derived from T cells, B-cell-depleted T cells, or PBMCs. Sample metadata almost always included a de-identified subject ID, COVID-19 status, age in years and sex. Subjects who had been exposed to COVID-19, were actively infected with it, or had recovered from it provided the deeply sampled blood TCRbeta repertoires that made up the dataset. The repertoires were released in a freely available public database meant as a resource for research on the immune response to SARS-CoV-2. The study at large found these results: The amount of clinical and demographic metadata varied by source and participant and was provided uncurated.

TCRbeta CDR3 regions were amplified from genomic DNA using the immunoSEQ Assay, a bias-controlled multiplex PCR. Processing in the source paper ran as follows. The number of nucleated cells in each sample was estimated by amplification of reference gene primers within the assay. To quantify the absolute abundance of each unique TCRbeta CDR3 rearrangement, sequence reads were collapsed and filtered. Productive Simpson clonality was computed per sample as the square root of Simpson's diversity index over productive rearrangements. TCRdb re-hosts the immuneACCESS table, in-frame sequences only. Its copies lack some clones; in the studies checked, an unresolved V gene accounts for under half of them, and the cause for the rest is not known. The DNA gave D and trimming, while V, J and clone size come from that table. The sample yields around 620,000 clones; more than 80% were counted once. Of the sample, roughly 0.25% is held by the ten largest clones.

The chain is assembled from TRBV29-1 and TRBJ2-6; the D segment could be TRBD1, given 5 matching bases. The receptor's source is a woman aged 18-29 years with acute or convalescent COVID-19. Sequenced material: peripheral blood. The nucleotides read TGCAGCGCTAAAGGGGCGGCTGGGGCCAACGTCCTGACTTTC. Its protein is CSAKGAAGANVLTF.